This record concerns one T cell receptor (beta chain) sequence. Its antigen remains unidentified. The same CDR3 is also encoded by other DNA sequences in this sample. The data originate from a study of cytomegalovirus exposure and HLA in healthy donors. Study-level background: Unique TCRs from HLA-typed donors, 75 million to 100 million of them, were held in an early data release.

Primers included in the PCR were 60 Vbeta and 13 Jbeta primers. This table comes from immunoSEQ multiplex PCR, and its TCRdb copy is limited to in-frame clones, with some not included. Of hundreds of thousands of clones in the sample, roughly 70% were seen once. The V gene's germline CDR1 is SGHNT and CDR2 YENEEA. Trimming cost V 5 bases and J 6 bases; bases outside gene matches: 10. CDR3 length equals 15 residues. Findings and limits, study-wide: Some public TCRs appeared in many individuals, while most sequences were rare. Reportedly, fewer N-insertions than the 666-donor mean appeared in an Asian-associated ancestry cluster in a later analysis. Across donors, presence/absence analyses took sequencing depth to be roughly uniform.

What was sequenced was PBMCs. V is TRBV11-3 and J is TRBJ1-1, with 9 bases matching TRBD1. The clonotype originates from a woman aged 25 to 39 in good health and CMV-seronegative. CDR3 bases: TGTGCCAGCAGCCCCCCGACAGGGGGTTTGTCTGAAGCTTTCTTT. This codes for CASSPPTGGLSEAFF. The full variable domain, in which reference TRBV11-3 and TRBJ1-1 provide the parts outside the CDR3, is EAGVVQSPRYKIIEKKQPVAFWCNPISGHNTLYWYLQNLGQGPELLIRYENEEAVDDSQLPKDRFSAERLKGVDSTLKIQPAELGDSAVYLCASSPPTGGLSEAFFGQGTRLTVV.